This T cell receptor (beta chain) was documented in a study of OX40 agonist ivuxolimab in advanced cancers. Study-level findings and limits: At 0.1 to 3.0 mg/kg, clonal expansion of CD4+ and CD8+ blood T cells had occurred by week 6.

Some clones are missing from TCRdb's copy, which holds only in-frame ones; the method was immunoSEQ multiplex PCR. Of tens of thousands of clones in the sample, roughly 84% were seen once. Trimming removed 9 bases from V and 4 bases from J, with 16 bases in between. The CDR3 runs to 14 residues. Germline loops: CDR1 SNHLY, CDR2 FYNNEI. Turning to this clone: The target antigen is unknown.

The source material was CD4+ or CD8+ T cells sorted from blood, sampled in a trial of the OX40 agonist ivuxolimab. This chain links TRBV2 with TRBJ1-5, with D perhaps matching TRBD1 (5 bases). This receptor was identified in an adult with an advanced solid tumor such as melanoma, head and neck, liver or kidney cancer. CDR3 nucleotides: TGTGCCAGTACCACCGGGACGGAAAATCAGCCCCAGCATTTT. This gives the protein CASTTGTENQPQHF.